Following are 10 T cell receptor beta chains from one sample sequenced in a study of T cells in localized non-small cell lung cancer. Clones were sequenced by immunoSEQ multiplex PCR, and TCRdb holds only the in-frame ones, with some missing. The data contain approximately 76,000 clones, about 84% of them singletons. The source was peripheral blood, collected before any cancer treatment. These receptor sequences come from an older female donor with stage I lung adenocarcinoma.

The chain uses TRBV19 and TRBJ2-5, with 8 nucleotides matching TRBD2. This CDR3 has 13 residues. In germline, CDR1 is LNHDA, CDR2 SQIVND (reference sequence). Trimming at V came to 8 bases and at J to 5 bases, leaving 7 bases not matched to a gene. DNA of the CDR3: TGTGCCAGTTCGGGAGGGCCCGGGGAGACCCAGTACTTC. This translates into CASSGGPGETQYF.

CDR3: CAWSFRQTAYGYTF. DNA for the CDR3: TGTGCCTGGAGTTTCCGACAGACTGCATATGGCTACACCTTC. The rearrangement uses TRBV30 and TRBJ1-2; a possible D gene is TRBD1 (5 bases). CDR1 is GTSNPN, CDR2 SVGIG, per germline (reference sequence). The V gene lost 2 bases and the J gene lost 5 bases, with 15 bases spanning the gap. CDR3 size: 14 residues.

The chain is built from TRBV29-1 and TRBJ2-3; TRBD1 agrees at 8 bases. CDR3 length equals 13 residues. Trimming removed 6 bases from V and 1 base from J; junction bases left unmatched: 3. The V gene's germline CDR1 is SQVTM and CDR2 ANQGSEA. DNA of the CDR3: TGCAGCGTACCGGGACAGGGCACAGATACGCAGTATTTT. Encoded protein: CSVPGQGTDTQYF.

The V and J genes are TRBV7-8 and TRBJ1-2; D unresolved. Germline CDR1 and CDR2: SGHVS and FQNEAQ. This CDR3 spans 14 amino acids. Trimming removed 1 base at V and 0 bases at J, with 6 bases between. The CDR3 sequence is CASSLESANYGYTF. In DNA, the CDR3 is TGTGCCAGCAGCTTAGAGTCAGCTAACTATGGCTACACCTTC.

This clone appeared a single time. The chain has TRBV11-2 and TRBJ2-5; the match to TRBD2 covers 8 bases. Trimming cost V 3 bases and J 5 bases; bases outside gene matches: 5. This CDR3 region has 14 residues. Germline CDR1 reads SGHAT; CDR2 reads FQNNGV. CDR3 nucleotides: TGTGCCAGCAGCTTTGGAGCGGGAGATGAGACCCAGTACTTC. Encoded protein: CASSFGAGDETQYF.

This clone was picked up one time. V usage is TRBV14 and J usage is TRBJ2-3; 11 nucleotides align to TRBD2. The J segment lost 5 bases and the V segment lost 0 bases, leaving 7 bases of the junction unmatched. Germline values: CDR1 SGHDN, CDR2 FVKESK. The CDR3 spans 17 residues. CDR3 coding DNA: TGTGCCAGCAGCCAAGAAAAAGGTCTAGCGGGAGGAGATACGCAGTATTTT. Protein product: CASSQEKGLAGGDTQYF. Looking up the rest from reference TRBV14 and TRBJ2-3 gives the full variable domain: EAGVTQFPSHSVIEKGQTVTLRCDPISGHDNLYWYRRVMGKEIKFLLHFVKESKQDESGMPNNRFLAERTGGTYSTLKVQPAELEDSGVYFCASSQEKGLAGGDTQYFGPGTRLTVL.

The genes are TRBV29-1 and TRBJ1-5, with 7 bases fitting TRBD1. This CDR3 contains 16 residues. Unmatched junction bases numbered 16, after V lost 4 bases and J lost 7 bases. Germline values: CDR1 SQVTM, CDR2 ANQGSEA. The CDR3 DNA sequence: TGCAGCGTTGTTTATGAATCCACAACGGGACAGCAGCCCCAGCATTTT. Translating gives CSVVYESTTGQQPQHF.

The chain couples TRBV5-1 to TRBJ2-7, with TRBD2 identical over 10 bases. Germline lookup yields CDR1 SGHRS and CDR2 YFSETQ. The CDR3 is 16 amino acids. Trimming cost V 0 bases and J 7 bases; bases outside gene matches: 10. The CDR3 sequence: CASSLGGTSGIREQYF. In DNA form, the CDR3 reads TGCGCCAGCAGCTTGGGGGGTACTAGCGGGATAAGAGAGCAGTACTTC.

As concerns this clone: One end of the junction varies from germline; a read error may be responsible. This rearrangement joins TRBV5-1 to TRBJ2-2, with D perhaps matching TRBD1 (5 bases). The CDR3 is 19 amino acids. The germline CDR1 and CDR2 sequences are SGHRS and YFSETQ. CDR3 residues: CASSLHPQGAASNAGELFF. For the CDR3, the DNA is TGCGCCAGCAGTCTTCATCCCCAGGGTGCCGCATCGAACGCCGGGGAGCTGTTTTTT.

This sequence joins TRBV28 and TRBJ2-5; no clear D gene. The CDR3 totals 13 residues. V lost 3 bases and J 1 base, leaving 6 bases between the germline ends. CDR1 and CDR2 from the germline V gene are MDHEN and SYDVKM. The DNA for the CDR3 is TGTGCCAGCAGTTTTGGCGGCCAAGAGACCCAGTACTTC. It codes for CASSFGGQETQYF.